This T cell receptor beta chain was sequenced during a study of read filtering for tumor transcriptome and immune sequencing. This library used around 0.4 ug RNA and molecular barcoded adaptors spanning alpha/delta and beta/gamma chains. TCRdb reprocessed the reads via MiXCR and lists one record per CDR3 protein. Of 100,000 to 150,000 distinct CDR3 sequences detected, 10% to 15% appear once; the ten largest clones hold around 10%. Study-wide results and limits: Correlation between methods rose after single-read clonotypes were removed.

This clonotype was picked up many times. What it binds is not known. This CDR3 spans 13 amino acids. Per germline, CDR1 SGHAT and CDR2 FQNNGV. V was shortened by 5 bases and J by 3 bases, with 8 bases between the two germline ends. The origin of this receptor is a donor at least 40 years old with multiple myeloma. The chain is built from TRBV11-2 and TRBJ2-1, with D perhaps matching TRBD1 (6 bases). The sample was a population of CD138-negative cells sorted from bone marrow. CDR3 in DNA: TGTGCCAGCAGCCCCAGGGGCTACAATGAGCAGTTCTTC. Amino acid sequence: CASSPRGYNEQFF.